These 8 T cell receptor beta chains originate from one sample sequenced in a study of shared clonotypes between healthy human individuals. Only in-frame clones appear in the TCRdb table, and some are missing; sequencing was by immunoSEQ multiplex PCR. The table includes some 2.3 million clones, approximately 93% detected once. Sequenced sample: naive CD4+ T cells from PBMCs. As for subset: CD45RA+ positively selected. The receptors here all came from a man between 18 and 35 years old in good health. Some clones in this sample may be carry-over from other donors' samples.

About this clone itself: Different DNA sequences within this sample yield the same CDR3. This chain uses TRBV7-9 with TRBJ2-7, with 7 nucleotides matching TRBD1. Germline V gene data show CDR1 as SEHNR and CDR2 as FQNEAQ (reference sequence). The CDR3 is made up of 13 amino acids. With 1 base clipped from V and 5 bases from J, the junction kept 2 bases outside the gene matches. The CDR3 spells CASSLGGGDEQYF. The CDR3 DNA is TGTGCCAGCAGCTTAGGAGGGGGCGACGAGCAGTACTTC.

The sample holds one count of this clone. This chain connects TRBV21-1 to TRBJ2-7; TRBD2, the table's D call, lacks a check against the DNA. TRBV21-1 is an annotated pseudogene. The CDR3 has 14 residues. In nucleotides, the CDR3 is TGTGCCAGCAGCCTTCAAGTGCTATCCTACGAGCAGTACTTC. This translates into CASSLQVLSYEQYF.

This chain joins TRBV5-1 and TRBJ1-5; 8 nucleotides agree with TRBD1. Germline V lookup: CDR1 SGHRS, CDR2 YFSETQ. V lost 3 bases to trimming and J lost 7 bases; unmatched junction nucleotides: 9. This CDR3 region has 15 residues. In nucleotides, the CDR3 is TGCGCCAGCAGCTCCGCAGGGGGCTCACGACAGCCCCAGCATTTT. Its translation: CASSSAGGSRQPQHF.

The chain has TRBV6-5 and TRBJ2-7, with D uncertain. V gave up 0 bases and J gave up 0 bases, with 9 bases separating them. The CDR3 spans 15 residues. Per germline, CDR1 MNHEY and CDR2 SVGAGI. In DNA, the CDR3 is TGTGCCAGCAGTTACTCTTTCAGAGGCTCCTACGAGCAGTACTTC. Encoded protein: CASSYSFRGSYEQYF.

The V gene is TRBV28, the J gene TRBJ2-7; 11 bases align to TRBD1. Per the germline V gene, CDR1 is MDHEN and CDR2 is SYDVKM. V was clipped by 8 bases and J by 12 bases; unmatched bases: 9. The CDR3 has 12 residues. The CDR3 region is CASGFRDRGGYF. The CDR3 DNA is TGTGCCAGCGGCTTCCGGGACAGGGGGGGGTACTTC.

The genes are TRBV9 and TRBJ2-5; possibly TRBD1 or TRBD2 for D (5 bases each). The CDR3 covers 17 residues. The ends were cut back, 0 bases at V and 0 bases at J, with 15 bases in the middle. Germline CDR1 reads SGDLS; CDR2 reads YYNGEE. Here the CDR3 reads CASSVGGARQYQETQYF. CDR3 coding DNA: TGTGCCAGCAGCGTAGGAGGGGCCAGGCAGTACCAAGAGACCCAGTACTTC.

This clone was observed once. The chain carries TRBV2 and TRBJ1-3; TRBD1 aligns across 8 bases. CDR1 is SNHLY, CDR2 FYNNEI, per germline. The CDR3 runs 16 residues. Trimming removed 4 bases from V and 0 bases from J; junction bases left unmatched: 5. The CDR3 bases are TGTGCCAGCAGTGTTCGGACAGGGTCCTCTGGAAACACCATATATTTT. Its translation is CASSVRTGSSGNTIYF.

V and J are TRBV6-1 and TRBJ1-2; TRBD1 matches 7 bases. The CDR3 has 15 amino acids. Unmatched junction bases numbered 10, after V lost 8 bases and J lost 1 base. CDR1 and CDR2 (germline): MNHNS, SASEGT. The DNA for the CDR3 is TGTGCCAGCTCCGAGCCGGGGGACAGTAACTATGGCTACACCTTC. It is translated as CASSEPGDSNYGYTF.